This T cell receptor (beta chain) was obtained from a study of post-analysis software for immune sequencing data. Study background: Several disease courses (relapsing-remitting, secondary progressive and progressive-relapsing) of multiple sclerosis were included.

Carried by the TCR beta cDNA libraries were unique molecular identifiers. Input of about 0.9 to 10 million T cells yielded 400,000 to 550,000 cDNA molecules. TCRdb fed the PCR reads into MiXCR, producing one record per CDR3 protein. The table shows some 890,000 distinct CDR3 sequences, with about 50% occurring only once. This TCR came from a girl aged 10 to 17 with multiple sclerosis. Specimen: blood.

CDR3 nucleotides: TGCAGTGCACCCTCGCTCGCGGGGCTCACAGATACGCAGTATTTT. The encoded protein is CSAPSLAGLTDTQYF. This chain connects TRBV20-1 to TRBJ2-3, with D possibly being TRBD2 (6 bases). Germline V gives CDR1 DFQATT, CDR2 SNEGSKA (reference sequence). Trimming pared 6 bases from V and 2 bases from J, leaving 18 bases between. CDR3 size: 15 residues.